This T cell receptor (beta chain) was sequenced during a study of T cell changes during pregnancy in multiple sclerosis. This clone was found once. Repertoires were generated with immunoSEQ multiplex PCR, while TCRdb's copy carries only in-frame clones and drops some. The sample carries a few thousand clones, roughly 77% recorded once. CDR3 length: 15 residues. The junction had 8 bases not matched to a gene; V was cut back by 0 bases and J by 3 bases. The germline V gene has CDR1 GTSNPN and CDR2 SVGIG (reference sequence). The receptor's source is a female donor in good health, enrolled as a control in a pregnancy study. Sample: CD8+ T cells from peripheral blood mononuclear cells, taken in the second trimester of pregnancy. The chain recombines TRBV30 with TRBJ2-7, with 7 bases identical to TRBD1. This CDR3 reads CAWSVLGTDHYEQYF. The CDR3 DNA reads TGTGCCTGGAGTGTACTAGGGACAGATCACTACGAGCAGTACTTC.